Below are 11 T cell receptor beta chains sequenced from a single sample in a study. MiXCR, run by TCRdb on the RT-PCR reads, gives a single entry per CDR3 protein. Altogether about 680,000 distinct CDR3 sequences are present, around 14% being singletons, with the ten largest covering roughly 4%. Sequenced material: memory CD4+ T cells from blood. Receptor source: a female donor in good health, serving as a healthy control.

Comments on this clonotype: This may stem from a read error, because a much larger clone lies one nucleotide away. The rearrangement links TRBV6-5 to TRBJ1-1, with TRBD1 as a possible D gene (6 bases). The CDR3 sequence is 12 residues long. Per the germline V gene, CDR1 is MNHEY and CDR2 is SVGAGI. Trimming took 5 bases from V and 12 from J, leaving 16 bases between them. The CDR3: CASSTTQGGSFF. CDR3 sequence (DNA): TGTGCCAGCAGTACCACACAGGGAGGATCTTTCTTT.

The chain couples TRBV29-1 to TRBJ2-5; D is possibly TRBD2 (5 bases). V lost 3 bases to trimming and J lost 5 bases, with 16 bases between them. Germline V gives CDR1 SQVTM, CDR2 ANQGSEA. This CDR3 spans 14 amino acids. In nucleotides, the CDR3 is TGCAGCGTTGATCCTTCGGGAACTCGGGAGACCCAGTACTTC. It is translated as CSVDPSGTRETQYF. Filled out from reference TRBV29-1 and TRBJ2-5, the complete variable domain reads SAVISQKPSRDICQRGTSLTIQCQVDSQVTMMFWYRQQPGQSLTLIATANQGSEATYESGFVIDKFPISRPNLTFSTLTVSNMSPEDSSIYLCSVDPSGTRETQYFGPGTRLLVL.

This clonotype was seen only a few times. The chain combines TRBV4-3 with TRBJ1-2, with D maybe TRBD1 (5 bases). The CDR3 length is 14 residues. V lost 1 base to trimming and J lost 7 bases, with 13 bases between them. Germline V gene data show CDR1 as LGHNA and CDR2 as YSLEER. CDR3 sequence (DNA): TGCGCCAGCAGCCAAGCGACAGACGGTCGTGGCTACACCTTC. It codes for CASSQATDGRGYTF.

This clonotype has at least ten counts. The CDR3 DNA is TGCAGCGTTGAAGAACACGCCGTCCCCTACAATGAGCAGTTCTTC. Protein: CSVEEHAVPYNEQFF. The chain recombines TRBV29-1 with TRBJ2-1; D ambiguous. The CDR3 runs to 15 residues. Germline V gene data show CDR1 as SQVTM and CDR2 as ANQGSEA. Trimming pared 0 bases from V and 2 bases from J, leaving 11 bases between.

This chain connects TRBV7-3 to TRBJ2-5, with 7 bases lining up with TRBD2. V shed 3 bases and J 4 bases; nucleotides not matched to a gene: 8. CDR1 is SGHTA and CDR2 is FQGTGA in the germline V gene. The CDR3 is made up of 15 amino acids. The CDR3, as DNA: TGTGCCAGCAGCTTGGGCGGGAGTGGGGGAGAGACCCAGTACTTC. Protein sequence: CASSLGGSGGETQYF.

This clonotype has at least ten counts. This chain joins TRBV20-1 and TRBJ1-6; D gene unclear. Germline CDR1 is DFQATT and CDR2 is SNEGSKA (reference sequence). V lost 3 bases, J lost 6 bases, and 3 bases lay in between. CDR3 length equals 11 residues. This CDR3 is CSASPNSPLHF. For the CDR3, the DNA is TGCAGTGCTAGTCCTAATTCACCCCTCCACTTT.

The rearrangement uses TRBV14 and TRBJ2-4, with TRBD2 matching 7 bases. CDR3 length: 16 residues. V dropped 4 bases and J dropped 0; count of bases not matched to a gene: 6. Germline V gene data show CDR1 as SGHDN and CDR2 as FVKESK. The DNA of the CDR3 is TGTGCCAGCAGCCGAGAGACTAGCATAGCCAAAAACATTCAGTACTTC. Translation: CASSRETSIAKNIQYF.

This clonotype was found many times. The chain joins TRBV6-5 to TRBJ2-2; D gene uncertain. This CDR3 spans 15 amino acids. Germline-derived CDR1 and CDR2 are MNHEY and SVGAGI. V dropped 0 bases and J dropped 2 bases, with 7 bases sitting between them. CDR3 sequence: CASSYSQVNTGELFF. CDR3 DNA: TGTGCCAGCAGTTACTCCCAGGTTAACACCGGGGAGCTGTTTTTT.

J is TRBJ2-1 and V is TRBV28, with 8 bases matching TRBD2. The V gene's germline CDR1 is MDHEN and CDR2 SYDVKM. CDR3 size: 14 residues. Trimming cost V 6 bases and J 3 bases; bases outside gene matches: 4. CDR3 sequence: CASRLAANYNEQFF. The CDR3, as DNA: TGTGCCAGCAGACTAGCGGCCAACTACAATGAGCAGTTCTTC.

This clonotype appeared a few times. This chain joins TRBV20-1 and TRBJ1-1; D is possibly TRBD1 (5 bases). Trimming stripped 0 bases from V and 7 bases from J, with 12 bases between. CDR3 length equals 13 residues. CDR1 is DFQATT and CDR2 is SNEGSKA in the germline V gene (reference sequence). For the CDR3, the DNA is TGCAGTGCTAGAGATCCGACAGTTTTTGAAGCTTTCTTT. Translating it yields CSARDPTVFEAFF.

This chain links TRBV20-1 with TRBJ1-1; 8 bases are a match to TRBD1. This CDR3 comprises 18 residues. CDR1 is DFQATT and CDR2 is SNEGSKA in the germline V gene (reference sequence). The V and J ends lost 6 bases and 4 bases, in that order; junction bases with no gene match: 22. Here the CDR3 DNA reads TGCAGTGCCCCCCCCGGTGGGGCAGGGGGCGCGGTCGGCACTGAAGCTTTCTTT. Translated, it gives CSAPPGGAGGAVGTEAFF.